These T cell receptor beta chains were read from a single sample in a study of regulatory T cells in long-lasting Graves disease. TCRdb redid the calling of the multiplex PCR reads with MiXCR, one entry per CDR3 protein. The sample has some 370,000 distinct CDR3 sequences, around 20% seen once; the top ten hold about 20%. The specimen was peripheral blood mononuclear cells (PBMCs), collected when the disease was refractory, from a patient treated with antithyroid drugs. Source of these receptors: a female donor with Graves disease. Each CDR3 is given with its conserved first and last residue. A D gene is named only where the DNA matches it firmly. Clone sizes are given selectively: once, few, many, or a class where the clone is expanded.

cdr3_nt | cdr3_aa | j_call | v_call | clone_size | d_call
TGTGCCTGGAGTGTAGGGTCGCAGCGGGCCTTC | CAWSVGSQRAF | TRBJ2-7 | TRBV30 | few | -
TGCAGCGTTGTGGGGTGGGACAGCTACGAGCAGTACTTC | CSVVGWDSYEQYF | TRBJ2-7 | TRBV29-1 | - | TRBD1
TGTGCCAGCAGTGTAGGGGGAACCGGGGAGCTGTTTTTT | CASSVGGTGELFF | TRBJ2-2 | TRBV9 | many | -
TGTGCCAGCAAGGCCTTAGAAGCGGGAGTAACCGGGGAGCTGTTTTTT | CASKALEAGVTGELFF | TRBJ2-2 | TRBV2 | many | TRBD2
TGCGCCAGCAGCCGGGGGGGACAGGGGCAAGAGACCCAGTACTTC | CASSRGGQGQETQYF | TRBJ2-5 | TRBV4-1 | - | TRBD1
TGTGCCAGCAGTGAAGCGGCTAGCGGGAGAACAGAGACCCAGTACTTC | CASSEAASGRTETQYF | TRBJ2-5 | TRBV6-1 | many | TRBD2
TGTGCCAGCAGTACTTCCCCCCAGGGGGGGACCCAGTACTTC | CASSTSPQGGTQYF | TRBJ2-5 | TRBV27 | - | -
TGTGCCAGCAGGGCTGAAGGGGGGCCCACCGGGGAGCTGTTTTTT | CASRAEGGPTGELFF | TRBJ2-2 | TRBV2 | few | -
TGTGCCAGCAGCTTCGGGAACATCGGGAACGAAAAACTGTTTTTT | CASSFGNIGNEKLFF | TRBJ1-4 | TRBV7-9 | many | -
TGCGCCAGCGGGCTTAGTGGCCAAGAGACCCAGTACTTC | CASGLSGQETQYF | TRBJ2-5 | TRBV10-1 | - | -